A single sample is the source of the 31 T cell receptor beta chains below, sequenced in a study of cytomegalovirus exposure and HLA in healthy donors. The PCR made use of 60 Vbeta and 13 Jbeta primers. Assay used: immunoSEQ multiplex PCR; TCRdb lists only in-frame clones, some missing. The sample holds 200,000 to 300,000 clones; approximately 81% are singletons and the top ten take roughly 7.4%. Sequencing was carried out using PBMCs. These receptors were taken from a woman aged 55-70 years in good health and CMV-seropositive.

The V and J genes are TRBV7-9 and TRBJ1-1, with D perhaps matching TRBD1 (6 bases). CDR3 length equals 16 residues. V lost 5 bases and J 3 bases, leaving 19 bases between the germline ends. Germline assignment: CDR1 SEHNR and CDR2 FQNEAQ (reference sequence). DNA for the CDR3: TGTGCCAGCAGCCTATCAAGTCATGGACAGTACACTGAAGCTTTCTTT. Translation: CASSLSSHGQYTEAFF. The full variable domain, its missing parts supplied by reference TRBV7-9 and TRBJ1-1, is DTGVSQNPRHKITKRGQNVTFRCDPISEHNRLYWYRQTLGQGPEFLTYFQNEAQLEKSRLLSDRFSAERPKGSFSTLEIQRTEQGDSAMYLCASSLSSHGQYTEAFFGQGTRLTVV.

The rearrangement uses TRBV4-2 and TRBJ2-7, with D possibly matching TRBD1 (6 bases). V was shortened by 2 bases and J by 6 bases, with 17 bases between the two germline ends. The CDR3 has 15 residues. Germline loops: CDR1 LGHNA, CDR2 YNFKEQ. This CDR3 is CASSQLWGQSGEQYF. CDR3 coding DNA: TGTGCCAGCAGCCAATTGTGGGGGCAATCCGGCGAGCAGTACTTC.

The genes are TRBV5-6 and TRBJ2-7, with D maybe TRBD1 (6 bases). The CDR3 has 15 residues. Trimming shortened V by 4 bases and J by 1 base, and 15 bases separated the two germline ends. Germline CDR1 reads SGHDT; CDR2 reads YYEEEE. The CDR3 sequence is CASSTIRDTSYEQYF. DNA of the CDR3: TGTGCCAGCAGCACGATCCGGGACACTTCCTACGAGCAGTACTTC.

J is TRBJ2-7 and V is TRBV6-1, with TRBD1 matching over 8 bases. Trimming took 4 bases from V and 2 from J; bases not matched to a gene: 7. Germline V CDR1 and CDR2: MNHNS, SASEGT. This CDR3 comprises 15 residues. CDR3 coding DNA: TGTGCCAGCAGTGTCAGGGGACAGGATGCCTACGAGCAGTACTTC. Encoded protein: CASSVRGQDAYEQYF.

V gene TRBV7-2 combines with J gene TRBJ1-2; the match to TRBD1 covers 9 bases. CDR3 length: 16 residues. Germline trimming cut 4 bases from V and 5 bases from J; bases unmatched to any gene: 11. In germline, CDR1 is SGHTA, CDR2 FQGNSA. The CDR3 here is CASSSGTGKRGYGYTF. CDR3 nucleotide sequence: TGTGCCAGCAGCTCCGGGACAGGGAAAAGGGGGTATGGCTACACCTTC.

Notes on this clone: Other DNA sequences in the same sample also yield this CDR3. As DNA, the CDR3 is TGCGCCAGCAGCTTAGCGGTCAATGAGCAGTTCTTC. Its protein product is CASSLAVNEQFF. The chain joins TRBV5-1 to TRBJ2-1; D is possibly TRBD2 (5 bases). In germline, CDR1 is SGHRS, CDR2 YFSETQ. The CDR3 covers 12 residues. Trimming took 2 bases from V and 6 from J, leaving 6 bases between them.

V and J are TRBV7-2 and TRBJ2-7; 10 positions match TRBD2. CDR3 length equals 18 residues. Losses at the gene ends were 0 bases for V and 3 bases for J; bases not matched to a gene: 11. The germline gives CDR1 SGHTA, CDR2 FQGNSA. CDR3 loop: CASSLAHRPSGRFYEQYF. CDR3 nucleotides: TGTGCCAGCAGCTTAGCGCACCGGCCTAGCGGGAGATTCTACGAGCAGTACTTC.

V is TRBV27 and J is TRBJ1-1; possible D gene TRBD1, 5 bases. Germline V gene data show CDR1 as MNHEY and CDR2 as SMNVEV (reference sequence). CDR3 length: 14 residues. The V end lost 2 bases, the J end lost 5 bases, and 12 bases lay between the germline ends. The CDR3: CASSLPARVTEAFF. CDR3 DNA sequence: TGTGCCAGCAGTTTACCGGCCAGGGTAACTGAAGCTTTCTTT.

This chain's CDR3 is CASSIRDNYEQYF. The CDR3 DNA reads TGTGCCAGCAGCATCCGGGACAACTACGAGCAGTACTTC. V and J are TRBV5-4 and TRBJ2-7; the D gene is possibly TRBD1 (6 bases). CDR1 is SGHNT, CDR2 YYREEE, per germline (reference sequence). The germline V and J ends were trimmed by 4 bases and 3 bases, with 11 bases remaining between them. This CDR3 contains 13 residues.

The V and J genes are TRBV7-8 and TRBJ1-2; no clear D gene. The germline gives CDR1 SGHVS, CDR2 FQNEAQ. The CDR3 is made up of 13 amino acids. Trimming took 5 bases from V and 3 from J, leaving 10 bases between them. The CDR3 region has the DNA TGTGCCAGCAGCCTCGAGGTTGACTATGGCTACACCTTC. Residues: CASSLEVDYGYTF. Full variable domain (missing parts from reference TRBV7-8 and TRBJ1-2): GAGVSQSPRYKVAKRGQDVALRCDPISGHVSLFWYQQALGQGPEFLTYFQNEAQLDKSGLPSDRFFAERPEGSVSTLKIQRTQQEDSAVYLCASSLEVDYGYTFGSGTRLTVV.

The CDR3 loop is CASLRGQGEGEKLFF. The CDR3 nucleotides read TGCGCCAGCCTCCGTGGACAGGGGGAGGGAGAAAAACTGTTTTTT. The chain uses TRBV10-2 and TRBJ1-4; 10 bases map to TRBD1. CDR1 and CDR2 from the germline V gene are WSHSY and SAAADI. CDR3 length: 15 residues. V lost 8 bases, J lost 8 bases, and 11 bases stayed unmatched.

The chain recombines TRBV7-6 with TRBJ2-3, with 8 bases aligning to TRBD2. From germline, CDR1 is SGHVS and CDR2 FNYEAQ. The CDR3 loop spans 16 amino acids. The J segment lost 4 bases and the V segment lost 0 bases, leaving 6 bases of the junction unmatched. The CDR3 DNA reads as TGTGCCAGCAGCTTAGCGAGCGGGAGAGACGCAGATACGCAGTATTTT. This gives the protein CASSLASGRDADTQYF.

V usage is TRBV5-6 and J usage is TRBJ1-5; D ambiguous. V was shortened by 0 bases and J by 4 bases, with 2 bases between the two germline ends. The CDR3 is 12 residues long. The germline V gene encodes CDR1 SGHDT and CDR2 YYEEEE. CDR3 bases: TGTGCCAGCAGCTTGGCTAATCAGCCCCAGCATTTT. It is translated as CASSLANQPQHF.

The chain employs TRBV28 and TRBJ2-7; 9 nucleotides agree with TRBD1. The V segment lost 4 bases and the J segment 10 bases; nucleotides outside the gene matches: 5. Germline V lookup: CDR1 MDHEN, CDR2 SYDVKM. CDR3 length: 12 residues. The CDR3 spells CASSWTGAGQYF. The CDR3 DNA is TGTGCCAGCAGTTGGACAGGGGCTGGACAGTACTTC.

This chain uses TRBV20-1 with TRBJ1-2; no clear D. The CDR3 totals 11 residues. From germline, CDR1 is DFQATT and CDR2 SNEGSKA (reference sequence). Trimming removed 6 bases at V and 1 base at J, with 6 bases between. CDR3 sequence reads: CSARVNYGYTF. CDR3 DNA: TGCAGTGCGAGGGTTAACTATGGCTACACCTTC.

This chain links TRBV7-9 with TRBJ2-3, with TRBD2 matching over 11 bases. The CDR3 sequence is 16 residues long. V lost 3 bases, J lost 5 bases, and 7 bases stayed unmatched. CDR1 is SEHNR and CDR2 is FQNEAQ in the germline V gene (reference sequence). Here the CDR3 DNA reads TGTGCCAGCAGCTTCGTTCTAGCGGGAGGTAGAGATACGCAGTATTTT. Its translation: CASSFVLAGGRDTQYF.

This chain joins TRBV6-1 and TRBJ1-6, with D hard to call. V lost 3 bases, J lost 2 bases, and 14 bases lay in between. The CDR3 contains 17 residues. Germline loops: CDR1 MNHNS, CDR2 SASEGT. In DNA form, the CDR3 reads TGTGCCAGCAGTGATTTGGGCCCGGCCACCTATAATTCACCCCTCCACTTT. Protein: CASSDLGPATYNSPLHF.

The chain joins TRBV10-3 to TRBJ2-5; tentatively, D is TRBD1 (6 bases). V was trimmed by 0 bases and J by 2 bases, leaving 10 bases between them. The CDR3 sequence is 15 residues long. The germline gives CDR1 ENHRY, CDR2 SYGVKD. Here the CDR3 DNA reads TGTGCCATCAGTGAGTCCGGACAGAAACAAGAGACCCAGTACTTC. Its protein is CAISESGQKQETQYF.

This chain connects TRBV2 to TRBJ2-5; D unresolved. Trimming removed 2 bases at V and 3 bases at J, with 4 bases between. The CDR3 runs 12 residues. The germline gives CDR1 SNHLY, CDR2 FYNNEI. The CDR3 protein is CASSEQEETQYF. CDR3 DNA sequence: TGTGCCAGCAGTGAACAGGAAGAGACCCAGTACTTC.

The chain couples TRBV29-1 to TRBJ1-2, with D perhaps TRBD1 (5 bases). Germline V lookup: CDR1 SQVTM, CDR2 ANQGSEA. Trimming removed 2 bases at V and 4 bases at J, with 14 bases between. This CDR3 is built from 14 residues. The DNA for the CDR3 is TGCAGCGTTGAACCCAGGGATCGGGTCTATGGCTACACCTTC. This sequence encodes CSVEPRDRVYGYTF.

In regard to this clone: Sequence at one end of the junction differs from germline and may be a read error. The chain combines TRBV4-1 with TRBJ1-3, with D possibly TRBD1 on 6 matching bases. Germline values: CDR1 MGHRA, CDR2 YSYEKL. This CDR3 is 16 amino acids long. CDR3 in DNA: TGCGCCAGCAGCCAACCGGGACAAGGAGCTGGAAACACCACATATTTT. The encoded protein is CASSQPGQGAGNTTYF.

This chain links TRBV7-9 with TRBJ1-2; 10 nucleotides align to TRBD1. Germline CDR1 reads SEHNR; CDR2 reads FQNEAQ (reference sequence). The ends lost 2 bases at V and 5 bases at J; junction bases unmatched: 5. The CDR3 has 15 amino acids. In DNA form, the CDR3 reads TGTGCCAGCAGCTTATCGGGGACAGGGGATTATGGCTACACCTTC. Translating gives CASSLSGTGDYGYTF.

V and J are TRBV7-3 and TRBJ2-1; possibly TRBD2 for D (7 bases). Deletions cut 2 bases from V and 6 bases from J, with 23 bases between. Germline V gives CDR1 SGHTA, CDR2 FQGTGA. The length of the CDR3 is 18 residues. CDR3 residues: CASSLRYAGAREGNEQFF. CDR3 sequence (DNA): TGTGCCAGCAGCTTACGTTACGCGGGGGCCAGGGAGGGCAATGAGCAGTTCTTC.

The chain recombines TRBV29-1 with TRBJ2-7; tentative D call: TRBD2 (6 bases). V was clipped by 0 bases and J by 6 bases, with 9 bases between them. The V gene's germline CDR1 is SQVTM and CDR2 ANQGSEA. The CDR3 is made up of 12 amino acids. CDR3 nucleotide sequence: TGCAGCGTTGAAGAGGGGGGTGTCGAGCAGTACTTC. The encoded protein is CSVEEGGVEQYF.

This chain links TRBV4-1 with TRBJ1-5; D is unresolved. The ends were cut back, 1 base at V and 6 bases at J, with 7 bases in the middle. The CDR3 extends over 13 amino acids. Germline loops: CDR1 MGHRA, CDR2 YSYEKL. CDR3 sequence (DNA): TGCGCCAGCAGCCAAGTGGGCCCTCAGCCCCAGCATTTT. This translates into CASSQVGPQPQHF.

This rearrangement joins TRBV6-5 to TRBJ1-4; TRBD1 matches 9 bases. The CDR3 spans 15 residues. V was clipped by 6 bases and J by 8 bases; unmatched bases: 10. Per germline, CDR1 MNHEY and CDR2 SVGAGI. CDR3 residues: CASRLGTGSLEKLFF. For the CDR3, the DNA is TGTGCCAGCAGGCTCGGGACAGGGAGTTTGGAAAAACTGTTTTTT.

This clone appeared a single time. The junction does not match germline at one end; this may be a read error. The rearrangement joins TRBV10-3 to TRBJ2-5; 14 positions agree with TRBD2. Germline V gene data show CDR1 as ENHRY and CDR2 as SYGVKD. The length of the CDR3 is 19 residues. The CDR3 reads CATSDGTSGSYRYQETQYF. CDR3 nucleotide sequence: TGTGCCACCAGTGATGGGACTAGCGGGAGCTATCGGTACCAAGAGACCCAGTACTTC.

The chain has TRBV7-9 and TRBJ2-2, with D possibly TRBD1 on 5 matching bases. Germline V gene lookup returns CDR1 SEHNR and CDR2 FQNEAQ (reference sequence). Trimming pared 5 bases from V and 5 bases from J, leaving 9 bases between. The CDR3 covers 13 residues. The CDR3 reads CASSPTATGELFF. As DNA, the CDR3 is TGTGCCAGCAGCCCGACAGCGACCGGGGAGCTGTTTTTT.

On this clone itself: Other DNA sequences of this sample code for an identical CDR3. V usage is TRBV27 and J usage is TRBJ1-2; possible D gene TRBD1, 6 bases. Germline lookup yields CDR1 MNHEY and CDR2 SMNVEV (reference sequence). The V gene lost 5 bases and the J gene lost 5 bases, with 9 bases spanning the gap. This CDR3 contains 12 residues. The CDR3 reads CASSRQGYGYTF. The CDR3 bases are TGTGCCAGCAGTCGGCAGGGGTATGGCTACACCTTC.

The chain couples TRBV7-8 to TRBJ1-3; 7 bases agree with TRBD1. Losses at the gene ends were 6 bases for V and 2 bases for J; bases not matched to a gene: 4. This CDR3 comprises 14 residues. CDR1 is SGHVS, CDR2 FQNEAQ, per germline. CDR3 DNA sequence: TGTGCCAGCAGTCAGACAGGGACTGGAAACACCATATATTTT. Translated: CASSQTGTGNTIYF.

V gene TRBV19 combines with J gene TRBJ2-6; 9 nucleotides match TRBD1. The length of the CDR3 is 18 residues. CDR1 is LNHDA and CDR2 is SQIVND in the germline V gene (reference sequence). The ends lost 3 bases at V and 0 bases at J; junction bases unmatched: 6. CDR3 sequence (DNA): TGTGCCAGTAGTATTGGGACAGGGATCACCTCTGGGGCCAACGTCCTGACTTTC. Encoded protein: CASSIGTGITSGANVLTF.